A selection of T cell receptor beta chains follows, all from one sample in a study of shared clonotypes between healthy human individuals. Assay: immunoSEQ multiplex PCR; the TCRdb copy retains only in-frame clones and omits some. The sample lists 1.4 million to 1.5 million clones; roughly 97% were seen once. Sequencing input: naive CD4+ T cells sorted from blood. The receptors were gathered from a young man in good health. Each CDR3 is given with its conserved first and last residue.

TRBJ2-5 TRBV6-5 CASSSRGRMETQYF
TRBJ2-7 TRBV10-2 CASSPTGIVYEQYF
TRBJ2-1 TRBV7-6 CASRIAGGEYNEQFF
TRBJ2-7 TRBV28 CASSLVGDYEQYF
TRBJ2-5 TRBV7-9 CASSYSGSFQETQYF
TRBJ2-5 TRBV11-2 CASSFLGAFEETQYF
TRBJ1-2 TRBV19 CATKGGQGAYGYTF
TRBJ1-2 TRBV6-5 CASSFQPTGPGYTF
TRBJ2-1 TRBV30 CAWSVRKSSYIYNEQFF
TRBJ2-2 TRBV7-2 CASSRFRGSGELFF
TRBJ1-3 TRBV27 CASSLKGRGAGNTIYF
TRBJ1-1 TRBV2 CASRDRGSEAFF
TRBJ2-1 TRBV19 CASSPGQHNEQFF
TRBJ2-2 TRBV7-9 CASSAPGTGFYGELFF
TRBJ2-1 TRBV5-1 CASSLQPGLGYNEQFF
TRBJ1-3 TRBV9 CASSVGQSGNTIYF
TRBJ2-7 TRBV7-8 CATQLRTGARDEQYF
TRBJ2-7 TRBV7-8 CASRTSGQGWREQYF
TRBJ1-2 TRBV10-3 CAIRRIGTGVTYGYTF
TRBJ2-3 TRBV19 CATTVVGTGETDTQYF
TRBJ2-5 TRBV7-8 CASSSAGTEQETQYF
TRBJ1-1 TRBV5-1 CASSAPDSPRFTEAFF
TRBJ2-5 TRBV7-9 CASSYREQETQYF
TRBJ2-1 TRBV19 CASSWARAGGSPSYNEQFF
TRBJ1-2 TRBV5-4 CASSPGHSYGYTF
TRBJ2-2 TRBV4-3 CASSQPSGRAMAGELFF
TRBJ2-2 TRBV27 CASSLRDRGSNGELFF
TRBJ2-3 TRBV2 CASRGLIDTQYF
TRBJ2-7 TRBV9 CASSVGGQPYEQYF
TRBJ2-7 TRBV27 CASSSLAGSLSFEQYF
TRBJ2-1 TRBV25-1 CASSELITYNEQFF
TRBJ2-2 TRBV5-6 CASSPPNPRQEANTGELFF
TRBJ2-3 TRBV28 CASSFGGQGTDTQYF
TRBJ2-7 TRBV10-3 CAISWTDNYEQYF
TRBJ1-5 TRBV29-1 CSAGTAKNQPQHF
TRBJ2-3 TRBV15 CATSRAVRDLGTPDTQYF
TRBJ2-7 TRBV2 CASSEAGPSYEQYF
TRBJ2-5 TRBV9 CASSFGGVQETQYF
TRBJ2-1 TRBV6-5 CASSSSGLAGSNEQFF
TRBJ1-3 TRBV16 CASSHTVSSGNTIYF
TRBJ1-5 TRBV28 CASSLTGTRRSPAQHF
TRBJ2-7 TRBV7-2 CASSWGVTYEQYF
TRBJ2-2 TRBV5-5 CASSLVRELFF
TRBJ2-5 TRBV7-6 CASSFGVQETQYF
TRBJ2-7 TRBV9 CASSVVKQFGYSYEQYF
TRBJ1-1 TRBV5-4 CASSLNQGYTEAFF
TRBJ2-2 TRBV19 CASSIGGGTTGELFF
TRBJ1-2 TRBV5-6 CASSFRAPNYGYTF
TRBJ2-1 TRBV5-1 CASSRRTENEQFF
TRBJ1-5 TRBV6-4 CAIPPPGLCKDQPQHF
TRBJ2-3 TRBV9 CASSVIAASDTQYF